Reported below is one TCR beta chain. Antigen: not known. Sequencing used immunoSEQ multiplex PCR; TCRdb keeps in-frame clones, though not all of them. The sample lists 130,000 to 150,000 clones, 90% to 95% occurring once. This sample is part of a study of cytomegalovirus exposure and HLA in healthy donors. Whole-study context: The 550 to 800 first-cohort repertoires and the 130 or so validation repertoires shared the same platform, a later analysis reported. Study-wide results and caveats: Using the classifier, cytomegalovirus status was reportedly diagnosed with high specificity and sensitivity.

The validation cohort, a group of some 120 subjects, included the donors and was separate from the roughly 670-subject first cohort. Input material: PBMCs. The origin of this receptor is a man younger than 30 in good health and CMV-seronegative.

DNA of the CDR3: TGTGCTAGTAGCCCTCGGGAGTTGGCAGATACGCAGTATTTT. The encoded protein is CASSPRELADTQYF. The chain joins TRBV12-5 to TRBJ2-3, with D perhaps matching TRBD2 (6 bases). The CDR3 contains 14 residues. Germline V gene lookup returns CDR1 LGHNT and CDR2 FRNRAP. V was pared by 8 bases and J by 4 bases, with 16 bases between.